There are many counts of the clone carrying this T cell receptor (beta chain). This CDR3 has 14 residues. Germline assignment: CDR1 SNHLY and CDR2 FYNNEI. Trimming took 4 bases from V and 2 from J, leaving 12 bases between them. This entry belongs to a study of T cells in Graves' hyperthyroidism and ophthalmopathy. There were TCR beta CDR3 regions amplified from RNA transcripts. HTBI primers drove first-round RT-PCR of the TCR CDR3. Via MiXCR, TCRdb re-called the multiplex PCR reads, giving one row per CDR3 protein. The data show a few hundred thousand distinct CDR3 sequences, 15% to 17% seen once. The PBMCs were sourced from fresh peripheral blood (more than 9 ml).

V and J are TRBV2 and TRBJ2-7; D might be TRBD2 (6 bases). Sequenced input: blood. The clonotype originates from a woman aged 18 to 35 with Graves' hyperthyroidism that later progressed to Graves' ophthalmopathy. The CDR3 here is CASSGGTLTYEQYF. Written as DNA, the CDR3 is TGTGCCAGCAGTGGCGGGACTTTGACCTACGAGCAGTACTTC.